A single sample gave rise to the 20 T cell receptor beta chains below, sequenced in a study of identical twins. Using its own MiXCR run on the 5' RACE reads, TCRdb lists one record per CDR3 protein. The sample lists roughly 540,000 distinct CDR3 sequences, less than 25% occurring once. The same sample was also used in a study of T cells expressing NK-cell markers.

Sequencing was carried out using CD4+ T cells sorted from blood. These receptors were obtained from a woman under 30 in good health.

The chain links TRBV12-3 or TRBV12-4 to TRBJ1-1; D gene ambiguous. The CDR3 contains 14 residues. V was clipped by 7 bases and J by 0 bases, with 12 bases between them. DNA for the CDR3: TGTGCCAGCAACCTAGGACCCTTGAACACTGAAGCTTTCTTT. It is translated as CASNLGPLNTEAFF.

This sequence joins TRBV7-2 and TRBJ2-3; TRBD2 matches 8 bases. Unmatched junction bases numbered 14, after V lost 5 bases and J lost 7 bases. Germline CDR1 SGHTA, CDR2 FQGNSA. This CDR3 is 16 amino acids long. Here the CDR3 DNA reads TGTGCCAGCAGCGACGGTGCGGGAGGCCGCAGGAATACGCAGTATTTT. Amino acid sequence: CASSDGAGGRRNTQYF.

This sequence joins TRBV20-1 and TRBJ2-7; D call uncertain. The CDR3 consists of 11 residues. V lost 5 bases and J 5 bases, leaving 10 bases between the germline ends. In germline, CDR1 is DFQATT, CDR2 SNEGSKA (reference sequence). This CDR3 reads CSALQRNEQYF. The DNA of the CDR3 is TGCAGTGCTCTACAGCGAAACGAGCAGTACTTC.

This clonotype was seen only a few times. The chain uses TRBV29-1 and TRBJ1-2; possibly TRBD1 for D (6 bases). The V gene lost 4 bases and the J gene lost 12 bases, with 12 bases spanning the gap. The germline gives CDR1 SQVTM, CDR2 ANQGSEA. The CDR3 has 10 residues. Here the CDR3 DNA reads TGCAGCGTTGGACAGGAGAGAAACACCTTC. Amino acids: CSVGQERNTF.

The DNA of the CDR3 is TGTGCCACCAGCAGAGGTGGAGCCAGGGCGCGCTACAATGAGCAGTTCTTC. Translated, it gives CATSRGGARARYNEQFF. The rearrangement joins TRBV15 to TRBJ2-1; a possible D gene is TRBD1 (5 bases). Trimming shortened V by 1 base and J by 3 bases, and 16 bases separated the two germline ends. The CDR3 runs to 17 residues. The germline V gene has CDR1 LNHNV and CDR2 YYDKDF (reference sequence).

This clonotype appeared a few times. The gene calls are TRBV7-2 and TRBJ2-1, with 11 bases lining up with TRBD2. This CDR3 has 16 residues. Germline V gene lookup returns CDR1 SGHTA and CDR2 FQGNSA. J was trimmed by 7 bases and V by 3 bases; bases with no gene match: 8. The CDR3 is CASSFGASGRLNEQFF. The CDR3 coding sequence is TGTGCCAGCAGCTTTGGAGCTAGCGGGAGGCTTAATGAGCAGTTCTTC.

The sample holds a few counts of this clonotype. The chain carries TRBV7-2 and TRBJ2-2; TRBD1 matches 7 bases. Per the germline V gene, CDR1 is SGHTA and CDR2 is FQGNSA. The length of the CDR3 is 13 residues. The V and J ends lost 10 bases and 3 bases, in that order; junction bases with no gene match: 5. As DNA, the CDR3 is TGTGCCAACCTGGACAGGTACACCGGGGAGCTGTTTTTT. Translation: CANLDRYTGELFF.

The CDR3 bases are TGTGCCAGCAGCCAAGGGGTCTCTGGAAACACCATATATTTT. Protein product: CASSQGVSGNTIYF. The rearrangement joins TRBV3-1 to TRBJ1-3, with D hard to call. With 1 base removed from V and 0 bases from J, the gap between germline ends came to 4 bases. From germline, CDR1 is LGHDT and CDR2 YNNKEL (reference sequence). The CDR3 contains 14 residues.

The sample holds a few counts of this clonotype. A read error may account for a junction end that differs from germline. The V gene is TRBV29-1, the J gene TRBJ1-1; D uncertain. The CDR3 runs to 12 residues. CDR1 is SQVTM and CDR2 is ANQGSEA in the germline V gene. CDR3 loop: CSVGRTHTEAFF. The DNA for the CDR3 is TGCAGCGTTGGTAGGACCCACACTGAAGCCTTCTTT.

The chain uses TRBV4-3 and TRBJ2-3; 11 bases align to TRBD2. Germline trimming cut 0 bases from V and 4 bases from J; bases unmatched to any gene: 9. This CDR3 spans 18 amino acids. Germline CDR1 reads LGHNA; CDR2 reads YSLEER. CDR3 nucleotides: TGCGCCAGCAGCCAAGATTTAGATAGCGGGAGGGCCCCAGATACGCAGTATTTT. The encoded protein is CASSQDLDSGRAPDTQYF.

The V gene is TRBV29-1, the J gene TRBJ1-5, with D perhaps TRBD1 (6 bases). The CDR3 is 16 amino acids. CDR1 SQVTM and CDR2 ANQGSEA come from the germline V gene. The CDR3: CCAFGGGGQSNQPQHF. The CDR3 DNA reads TGCTGTGCTTTTGGCGGAGGGGGTCAGAGCAATCAGCCCCAGCATTTT.

The gene calls are TRBV18 and TRBJ2-5, with a possible D match to TRBD1 (6 bases). CDR3 length: 15 residues. Trimming pared 1 base from V and 3 bases from J, leaving 12 bases between. The germline V gene encodes CDR1 KGHSH and CDR2 LQKENI. CDR3 sequence (DNA): TGTGCCAGCTCACCACAGGGACAATTGGAAGAGACCCAGTACTTC. This translates into CASSPQGQLEETQYF.

The chain combines TRBV7-2 with TRBJ2-1; D is ambiguous. Germline V gene data show CDR1 as SGHTA and CDR2 as FQGNSA. Trimming removed 5 bases at V and 3 bases at J, with 8 bases between. This CDR3 is 13 amino acids long. The CDR3 region has the DNA TGTGCCAGCAGCCCGTCCTACTACAATGAGCAGTTCTTC. Its protein product is CASSPSYYNEQFF.

This clonotype was detected only a few times. The chain employs TRBV6-6 and TRBJ2-7; no firm D call. Germline CDR1 reads MNHNY; CDR2 reads SVGAGI (reference sequence). This CDR3 has 13 amino acids. The ends were cut back, 0 bases at V and 7 bases at J, with 10 bases in the middle. CDR3 loop: CASSYSNYLEQYF. The DNA for the CDR3 is TGTGCCAGCAGTTACTCTAACTACCTGGAGCAGTACTTC.

This clonotype was observed a few times. The genes are TRBV5-6 and TRBJ2-5; the D is unclear. V gave up 0 bases and J gave up 7 bases, with 7 bases separating them. From germline, CDR1 is SGHDT and CDR2 YYEEEE. This CDR3 is built from 12 residues. For the CDR3, the DNA is TGTGCCAGCAGCTTGGTCACGACGACCCAGTACTTC. It codes for CASSLVTTTQYF.

The chain links TRBV7-9 to TRBJ2-7, with TRBD2 matching over 7 bases. Germline V lookup: CDR1 SEHNR, CDR2 FQNEAQ (reference sequence). Trimming at V came to 4 bases and at J to 3 bases, leaving 12 bases not matched to a gene. This CDR3 spans 16 amino acids. CDR3 sequence: CASSSWGRAGLYEQYF. In DNA, the CDR3 is TGTGCCAGCAGCTCTTGGGGGAGGGCAGGTCTCTACGAGCAGTACTTC. Full variable domain (remainder filled in from reference TRBV7-9 and TRBJ2-7): DTGVSQNPRHKITKRGQNVTFRCDPISEHNRLYWYRQTLGQGPEFLTYFQNEAQLEKSRLLSDRFSAERPKGSFSTLEIQRTEQGDSAMYLCASSSWGRAGLYEQYFGPGTRLTVT.

The chain links TRBV5-1 to TRBJ2-2; a possible D gene is TRBD1 (6 bases). Germline CDR1 SGHRS, CDR2 YFSETQ. Trimming took off 0 bases at V and 1 base at J, with 10 bases between the two ends. This CDR3 has 16 residues. The CDR3: CASSLAPGQNTGELFF. DNA for the CDR3: TGCGCCAGCAGCTTGGCCCCGGGACAGAACACCGGGGAGCTGTTTTTT.

This clonotype showed up many times. The chain has TRBV2 and TRBJ2-3; D is unclear. V shed 6 bases and J shed 2 bases, with 9 bases lying between them. The CDR3 is 13 residues long. In germline, CDR1 is SNHLY, CDR2 FYNNEI. CDR3 in amino acids: CASSPDFTDTQYF. As DNA, the CDR3 is TGTGCCAGCAGCCCAGACTTCACAGATACGCAGTATTTT. The variable domain in full, with the rest retrieved from reference TRBV2 and TRBJ2-3, is EPEVTQTPSHQVTQMGQEVILRCVPISNHLYFYWYRQILGQKVEFLVSFYNNEISEKSEIFDDQFSVERPDGSNFTLKIRSTKLEDSAMYFCASSPDFTDTQYFGPGTRLTVL.

V is TRBV6-5 and J is TRBJ1-2; TRBD1 agrees at 10 bases. Germline lookup yields CDR1 MNHEY and CDR2 SVGAGI. V shed 4 bases, J shed 6 bases, and the junction held 11 bases outside the gene matches. The CDR3 consists of 16 residues. The CDR3 is CASSLGGTGVQHGYTF. DNA of the CDR3: TGTGCCAGCAGTTTAGGGGGGACAGGGGTACAGCATGGCTACACCTTC.

There are many counts of this clonotype. J is TRBJ2-7 and V is TRBV27; possible D gene TRBD1, 6 bases. Germline loops: CDR1 MNHEY, CDR2 SMNVEV (reference sequence). There are 15 residues in the CDR3. V gave up 3 bases and J gave up 2 bases, with 14 bases separating them. The CDR3 here is CASSLSSTGPYEQYF. The CDR3 bases are TGTGCCAGCAGTTTGTCTTCGACAGGCCCCTACGAGCAGTACTTC.